Listed below are T cell receptor beta chains from one sample, sequenced in a study of T cells after yellow fever vaccination. TCRdb recomputed calls from the 5' RACE reads with MiXCR, one row per CDR3 protein. The table lists about 630,000 distinct CDR3 sequences, 9% to 15% of them singletons. The sequenced sample was PBMCs, obtained on the day of the yellow fever booster vaccination. All receptors derive from a young man who received the YFV17D yellow fever vaccine. The CDR3 runs from the conserved cysteine through the conserved F or W. The order of the fields is V gene, J gene, CDR3 protein.

TRBV9	TRBJ2-7	CASSVRTSAYEQYF
TRBV10-3	TRBJ1-5	CAISESGNQPQHF
TRBV5-1	TRBJ2-3	CASSRSVGTGDTQYF
TRBV12-3/TRBV12-4	TRBJ2-3	CASSFPGLAGGPDTQYF
TRBV7-2	TRBJ1-5	CASSSSPFGNQPQHF
TRBV12-3/TRBV12-4	TRBJ2-2	CASLGLARNTGELFF
TRBV12-3/TRBV12-4	TRBJ1-2	CASSSRGSNYGYTF
TRBV7-2	TRBJ2-3	CASSPWPSGYSTDTQYF
TRBV12-3/TRBV12-4	TRBJ1-5	CASSQGNQPQHF
TRBV10-3	TRBJ2-5	CAISATGEETQYF
TRBV20-1	TRBJ2-1	CSARDPGANEQFF
TRBV30	TRBJ2-2	CAWQGVNTGELFF
TRBV7-6	TRBJ2-2	CASSLLGAGTRYHPNTGELFF
TRBV7-9	TRBJ1-1	CASSPIQGRNTEAFF
TRBV7-2	TRBJ2-1	CASSLPSGLTYNEQFF
TRBV20-1	TRBJ2-5	CSANADLVQETQYF
TRBV7-9	TRBJ2-4	CASSLETWGYQNIQYF
TRBV5-1	TRBJ1-3	CASSFMTPSGNTIYF
TRBV12-3/TRBV12-4	TRBJ2-3	CASSHRGTTDTQYF
TRBV5-1	TRBJ1-1	CASSWGVGNTEAFF
TRBV7-2	TRBJ2-7	CASSLRDSIYEQYF
TRBV12-3/TRBV12-4	TRBJ2-5	CASSLSYVQETQYF
TRBV3-1	TRBJ1-4	CASSLTGGVEKLFF
TRBV20-1	TRBJ2-7	CSARDIPSGGYEQYF
TRBV19	TRBJ2-7	CASSPRAGGREQYF
TRBV20-1	TRBJ2-6	CSATGGAGANVLTF
TRBV30	TRBJ1-1	CAWSERGRPNTEAFF
TRBV19	TRBJ1-2	CASSRDRQNYGYTF
TRBV15	TRBJ2-5	CATSREQGAETQYF
TRBV28	TRBJ1-5	CASSFIGRRNQPQHF
TRBV7-9	TRBJ1-6	CASSLSGTLDNSPLHF
TRBV27	TRBJ1-5	CASSLLGEGRPQHF
TRBV7-3	TRBJ2-1	CASSQRDGGEQFF
TRBV7-9	TRBJ2-2	CASMTLGEPFF
TRBV25-1	TRBJ2-7	CASTPLSGYEQYF
TRBV5-1	TRBJ2-1	CASSPWTSENEQFF
TRBV9	TRBJ2-1	CASSGDSGYEQFF
TRBV30	TRBJ2-2	CAWTKGTGELFF
TRBV18	TRBJ2-1	CASSLDRGEFF
TRBV27	TRBJ1-2	CASGPGQGPLGYTF
TRBV2	TRBJ2-7	CASSYPGQEEVWSYEQYF
TRBV7-9	TRBJ2-7	CASRSGNSYEQYF